The 20 T cell receptor beta chains reported below all come from one sample, sequenced in a study of vaccination effects on CD4 cells after COVID-19. Expansion with viral peptide pools was applied to antigen-specific CD4+ T cells by the ViraFEST assay prior to sequencing. Subsequent to a culture period of about ten days, CD4+ T cells were isolated. All study participants received two doses of BNT162b2 or mRNA-1273 vaccine. Antigens for these TCRs are unknown. The data were produced by immunoSEQ multiplex PCR, yet TCRdb's version contains in-frame clones alone and is incomplete. The sample shows about 66,000 clones, 76% of them seen only once. The material was CD4+ T cells from PBMCs cultured with HCoV-OC43 spike peptides, obtained after COVID-19 vaccination. Subset defined: HCoV-OC43 spike overlapping peptide pool stimulation. The source of these receptors is a human donor who received a COVID-19 vaccine.

This chain links TRBV11-2 with TRBJ2-5; no definite D call. CDR1 and CDR2 from the germline V gene are SGHAT and FQNNGV. V was cut by 0 bases and J by 5 bases, with 16 bases left in between. There are 16 residues in the CDR3. CDR3 in DNA: TGTGCCAGCAGCTTAGATCCTAAACCGATGGGGGAGACCCAGTACTTC. Protein product: CASSLDPKPMGETQYF. Together with reference TRBV11-2 and TRBJ2-5, the CDR3 gives the full variable domain: EAGVAQSPRYKIIEKRQSVAFWCNPISGHATLYWYQQILGQGPKLLIQFQNNGVVDDSQLPKDRFSAERLKGVDSTLKIQPAKLEDSAVYLCASSLDPKPMGETQYFGPGTRLLVL.

The CDR3 DNA sequence: TGTGCCAGTAGCCCTCCGGGACAGGGCACAGATACGCAGTATTTT. Its translation is CASSPPGQGTDTQYF. This chain links TRBV19 with TRBJ2-3; 8 positions match TRBD1. The CDR3 runs 15 residues. The V and J ends lost 6 bases and 1 base, in that order; junction bases with no gene match: 6. CDR1 is LNHDA, CDR2 SQIVND, per germline (reference sequence).

The chain combines TRBV5-1 with TRBJ1-1; D is possibly TRBD1 (6 bases). This CDR3 contains 14 residues. The germline V and J ends were trimmed by 4 bases and 3 bases, with 13 bases remaining between them. Germline CDR1 SGHRS, CDR2 YFSETQ. CDR3 region: CASSTTGSDTEAFF. In DNA form, the CDR3 reads TGCGCCAGCAGCACGACAGGTTCGGACACTGAAGCTTTCTTT.

This clone has just a few counts. V is TRBV5-5 and J is TRBJ1-5; D is unclear. From germline, CDR1 is SGHKS and CDR2 YYEKEE (reference sequence). The CDR3 consists of 15 residues. Trimming took 0 bases from V and 4 from J, leaving 11 bases between them. The CDR3 DNA follows: TGTGCCAGCAGCTTGGCGGTGGGAGAAAATCAGCCCCAGCATTTT. It specifies CASSLAVGENQPQHF.

The chain is built from TRBV24-1 and TRBJ2-2, with D unclear. The CDR3 runs to 18 residues. Trimming shortened V by 5 bases and J by 0 bases, and 18 bases separated the two germline ends. Germline V lookup: CDR1 KGHDR, CDR2 SFDVKD. For the CDR3, the DNA is TGTGCCACCAGTGTCAACAGCCTATCCCCGACGAACACCGGGGAGCTGTTTTTT. As protein: CATSVNSLSPTNTGELFF.

J is TRBJ1-1 and V is TRBV5-1; D gene unclear. This CDR3 has 14 amino acids. The V gene lost 0 bases and the J gene lost 0 bases, with 6 bases spanning the gap. Per germline, CDR1 SGHRS and CDR2 YFSETQ. The CDR3 nucleotides read TGCGCCAGCAGCTTGGACCGAGTGAACACTGAAGCTTTCTTT. This sequence encodes CASSLDRVNTEAFF.

This chain connects TRBV7-8 to TRBJ1-3; possibly TRBD1 for D (5 bases). The V and J ends lost 5 bases and 3 bases respectively, with 11 bases between them. This CDR3 spans 14 amino acids. Germline values: CDR1 SGHVS, CDR2 FQNEAQ. The DNA of the CDR3 is TGTGCCAGCAGCCTTCCGGGGCTTGGAAACACCATATATTTT. This translates into CASSLPGLGNTIYF.

This rearrangement joins TRBV11-2 to TRBJ1-2; possible D gene TRBD1, 5 bases. The germline V gene has CDR1 SGHAT and CDR2 FQNNGV. The V end was cut by 5 bases, the J end by 2 bases, with 9 bases between. The CDR3 runs 13 residues. The CDR3 loop is CASSQGLNYGYTF. The CDR3, as DNA: TGTGCCAGCAGCCAGGGACTAAACTATGGCTACACCTTC.

V and J are TRBV30 and TRBJ1-3, with 9 bases identical to TRBD1. V gave up 4 bases and J gave up 2 bases; unmatched junction bases: 6. This CDR3 contains 15 residues. Germline V gene data show CDR1 as GTSNPN and CDR2 as SVGIG (reference sequence). Here the CDR3 reads CAWTYRDRAGNTIYF. The CDR3 DNA follows: TGTGCCTGGACGTACCGGGACAGGGCTGGAAACACCATATATTTT.

This clone was found a few times. J is TRBJ1-2 and V is TRBV3-1 (or the pseudogene TRBV3-2); no definite D call. Germline assignment: CDR1 LGHDT and CDR2 YNNKEL (reference sequence). V lost 4 bases and J lost 3, with 6 bases in between. The CDR3 totals 12 residues. The CDR3 DNA follows: TGTGCCAGCAGCCCCGGGGACTATGGCTACACCTTC. The encoded protein is CASSPGDYGYTF.

CDR3 nucleotide sequence: TGTGCCAGCAGCTTTGAAGGGCTGGGCACTGAAGCTTTCTTT. Translating it yields CASSFEGLGTEAFF. The chain joins TRBV3-1 (or the pseudogene TRBV3-2) to TRBJ1-1, with D unresolved. V shed 5 bases and J shed 4 bases, with 14 bases lying between them. This CDR3 is 14 amino acids long. Germline V lookup: CDR1 LGHDT, CDR2 YNNKEL (reference sequence).

V and J are TRBV18 and TRBJ2-2, with 7 bases identical to TRBD1. J lost 5 bases, V lost 3 bases, and 9 bases had no gene match. CDR3 length: 16 residues. Germline assignment: CDR1 KGHSH and CDR2 LQKENI. CDR3 in amino acids: CASSPRQGGGTGELFF. Here the CDR3 DNA reads TGTGCCAGCTCACCCCGACAGGGTGGGGGAACCGGGGAGCTGTTTTTT.

This clone was detected only once. The chain combines TRBV6-5 with TRBJ1-5, with D perhaps TRBD1 (6 bases). Germline CDR1 MNHEY, CDR2 SVGAGI. The V gene lost 6 bases and the J gene lost 7 bases, with 13 bases spanning the gap. This CDR3 is 13 amino acids long. The chain's CDR3 is CASRIRGGQPQHF. Written as DNA, the CDR3 is TGTGCCAGCAGAATCAGGGGAGGGCAGCCCCAGCATTTT.

This chain connects TRBV27 to TRBJ1-6; 8 bases are a match to TRBD1. Germline V CDR1 and CDR2: MNHEY, SMNVEV (reference sequence). The CDR3 covers 14 residues. Trimming took 4 bases from V and 6 from J; bases not matched to a gene: 2. Here the CDR3 reads CASSSTGVNSPLHF. The CDR3 DNA reads TGTGCCAGCAGTTCGACAGGGGTTAATTCACCCCTCCACTTT.

V usage is TRBV21-1 and J usage is TRBJ2-3; the table's D call, TRBD2, was not checked against the DNA. TRBV21-1 is tagged as a pseudogene. The CDR3 is 18 residues long. Written as DNA, the CDR3 is TGTGCCAGCAGCAACTACAGTCGGAGGGGCCGAGCCCCAGATACGCAGTATTTT. This gives the protein CASSNYSRRGRAPDTQYF.

This chain uses TRBV6-2 or TRBV6-3 with TRBJ2-7, with a tentative D call TRBD2 (5 bases). Trimming cost V 5 bases and J 2 bases, with 7 bases left between them. Germline V gene data show CDR1 as MNHEY and CDR2 as SVGEGT. This CDR3 region has 12 residues. The chain's CDR3 is CASSRETYEQYV. The CDR3, as DNA: TGTGCCAGCAGTAGGGAGACCTACGAGCAGTACGTC.

The chain employs TRBV7-2 and TRBJ2-4, with a possible D match to TRBD2 (6 bases). V was cut by 1 base and J by 4 bases, with 11 bases left in between. The CDR3 extends over 15 amino acids. Germline V gene data show CDR1 as SGHTA and CDR2 as FQGNSA. CDR3 region: CASSLERGTKNIQYF. CDR3 nucleotides: TGTGCCAGCAGCTTAGAACGGGGGACTAAAAACATTCAGTACTTC.

The rearrangement uses TRBV5-5 and TRBJ1-1; D gene ambiguous. This CDR3 comprises 16 residues. Trimming took off 2 bases at V and 0 bases at J, with 14 bases between the two ends. The germline V gene has CDR1 SGHKS and CDR2 YYEKEE (reference sequence). This chain's CDR3 is CASSLGPREMNTEAFF. CDR3 sequence (DNA): TGTGCCAGCAGCTTAGGGCCGCGGGAAATGAACACTGAAGCTTTCTTT.

This rearrangement joins TRBV24-1 to TRBJ2-7; D is ambiguous. The V end was cut by 1 base, the J end by 2 bases, with 20 bases between. CDR1 is KGHDR, CDR2 SFDVKD, per germline. This CDR3 comprises 18 residues. CDR3 protein: CATSDLRLRLGSTYEQYV. In DNA form, the CDR3 reads TGTGCCACCAGTGATTTAAGGTTGAGGTTGGGTTCCACCTACGAGCAGTACGTC.

The gene calls are TRBV30 and TRBJ2-3; 7 bases map to TRBD2. Germline lookup yields CDR1 GTSNPN and CDR2 SVGIG (reference sequence). V shed 6 bases and J 4 bases; nucleotides not matched to a gene: 16. The CDR3 is 16 residues long. The CDR3 loop reads CACTILGGSSADTQYF. The CDR3 DNA reads TGTGCCTGCACCATTCTGGGGGGGAGTAGCGCAGATACGCAGTATTTT.